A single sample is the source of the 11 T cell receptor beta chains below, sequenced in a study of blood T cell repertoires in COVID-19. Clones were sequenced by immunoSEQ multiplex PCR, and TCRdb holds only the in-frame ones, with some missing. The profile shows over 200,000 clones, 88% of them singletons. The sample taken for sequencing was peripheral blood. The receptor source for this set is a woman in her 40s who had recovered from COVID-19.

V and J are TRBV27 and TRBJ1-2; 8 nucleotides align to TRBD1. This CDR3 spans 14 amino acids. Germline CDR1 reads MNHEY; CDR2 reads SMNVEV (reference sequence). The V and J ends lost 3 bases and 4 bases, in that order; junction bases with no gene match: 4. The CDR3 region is CASSFQGAGYGYTF. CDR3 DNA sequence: TGTGCCAGCAGTTTTCAGGGGGCGGGCTATGGCTACACCTTC.

The CDR3 region has the DNA TGTGCCAGCAGCACCGGACTGCGTAGCACAGATACGCAGTATTTT. Amino acids: CASSTGLRSTDTQYF. V and J are TRBV3-1 (or the pseudogene TRBV3-2) and TRBJ2-3; TRBD2 is a possible D gene (5 bases). Trimming shortened V by 5 bases and J by 0 bases, and 12 bases separated the two germline ends. Germline V lookup: CDR1 LGHDT, CDR2 YNNKEL (reference sequence). The CDR3 totals 15 residues.

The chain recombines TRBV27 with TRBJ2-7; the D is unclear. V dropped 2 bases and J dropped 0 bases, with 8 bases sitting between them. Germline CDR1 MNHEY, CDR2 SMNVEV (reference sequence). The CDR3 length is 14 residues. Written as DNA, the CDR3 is TGTGCCAGCAGTTTAACTCCAAACTCCTACGAGCAGTACTTC. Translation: CASSLTPNSYEQYF.

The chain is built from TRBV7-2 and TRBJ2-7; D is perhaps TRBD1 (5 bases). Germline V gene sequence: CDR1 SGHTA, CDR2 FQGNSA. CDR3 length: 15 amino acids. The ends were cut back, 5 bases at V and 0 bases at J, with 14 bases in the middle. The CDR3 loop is CASSPTGTSSYEQYF. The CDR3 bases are TGTGCCAGCAGCCCTACAGGCACCAGCTCCTACGAGCAGTACTTC. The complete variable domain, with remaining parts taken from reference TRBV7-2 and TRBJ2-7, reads GAGVSQSPSNKVTEKGKDVELRCDPISGHTALYWYRQSLGQGLEFLIYFQGNSAPDKSGLPSDRFSAERTGGSVSTLTIQRTQQEDSAVYLCASSPTGTSSYEQYFGPGTRLTVT.

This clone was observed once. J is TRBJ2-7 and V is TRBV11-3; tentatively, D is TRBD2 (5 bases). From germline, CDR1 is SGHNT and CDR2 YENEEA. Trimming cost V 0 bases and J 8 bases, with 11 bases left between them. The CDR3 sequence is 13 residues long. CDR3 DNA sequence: TGTGCCAGCAGCTTAGATTTTCTAGCCCAGCAGTACGTC. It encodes CASSLDFLAQQYV.

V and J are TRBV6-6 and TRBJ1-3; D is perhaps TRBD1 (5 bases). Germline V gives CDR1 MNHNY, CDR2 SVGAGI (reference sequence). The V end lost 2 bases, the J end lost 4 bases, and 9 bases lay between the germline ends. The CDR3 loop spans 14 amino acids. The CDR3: CASSYPPGGNTIYF. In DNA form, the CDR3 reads TGTGCCAGCAGTTACCCCCCAGGGGGAAACACCATATATTTT.

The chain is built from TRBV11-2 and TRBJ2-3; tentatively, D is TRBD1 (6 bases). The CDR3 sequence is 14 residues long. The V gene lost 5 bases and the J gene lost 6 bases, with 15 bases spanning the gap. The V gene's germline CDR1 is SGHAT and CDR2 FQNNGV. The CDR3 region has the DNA TGTGCCAGCAGCCCCCAGGGGACCGTGGATACGCAGTATTTT. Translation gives CASSPQGTVDTQYF. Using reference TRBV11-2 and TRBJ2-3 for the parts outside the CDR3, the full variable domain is EAGVAQSPRYKIIEKRQSVAFWCNPISGHATLYWYQQILGQGPKLLIQFQNNGVVDDSQLPKDRFSAERLKGVDSTLKIQPAKLEDSAVYLCASSPQGTVDTQYFGPGTRLTVL.

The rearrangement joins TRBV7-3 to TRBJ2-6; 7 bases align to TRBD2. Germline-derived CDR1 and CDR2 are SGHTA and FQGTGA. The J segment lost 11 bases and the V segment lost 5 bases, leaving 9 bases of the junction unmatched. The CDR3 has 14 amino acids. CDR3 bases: TGTGCCAGCAGCCCGCGACTAGCCACGGACGTCCTGACTTTC. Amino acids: CASSPRLATDVLTF.

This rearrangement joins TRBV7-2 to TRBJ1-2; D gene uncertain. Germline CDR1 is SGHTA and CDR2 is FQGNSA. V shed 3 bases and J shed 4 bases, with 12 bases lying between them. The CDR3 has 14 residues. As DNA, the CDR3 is TGTGCCAGCAGCTTCGGGTCAGTCCTCTATGGCTACACCTTC. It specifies CASSFGSVLYGYTF.

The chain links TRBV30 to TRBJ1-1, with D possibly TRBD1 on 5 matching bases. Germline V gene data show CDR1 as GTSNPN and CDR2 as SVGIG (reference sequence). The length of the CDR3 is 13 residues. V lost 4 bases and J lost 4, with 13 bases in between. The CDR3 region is CAWMGSQGTEAFF. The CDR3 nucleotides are TGTGCCTGGATGGGGTCCCAGGGCACTGAAGCTTTCTTT.

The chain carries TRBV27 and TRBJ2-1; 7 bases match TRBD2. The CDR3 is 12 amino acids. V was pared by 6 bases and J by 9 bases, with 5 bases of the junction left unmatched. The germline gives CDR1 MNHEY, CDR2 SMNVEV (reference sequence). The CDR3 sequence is CASSWGGREQFF. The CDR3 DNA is TGTGCCAGCAGCTGGGGGGGTCGTGAGCAGTTCTTC.